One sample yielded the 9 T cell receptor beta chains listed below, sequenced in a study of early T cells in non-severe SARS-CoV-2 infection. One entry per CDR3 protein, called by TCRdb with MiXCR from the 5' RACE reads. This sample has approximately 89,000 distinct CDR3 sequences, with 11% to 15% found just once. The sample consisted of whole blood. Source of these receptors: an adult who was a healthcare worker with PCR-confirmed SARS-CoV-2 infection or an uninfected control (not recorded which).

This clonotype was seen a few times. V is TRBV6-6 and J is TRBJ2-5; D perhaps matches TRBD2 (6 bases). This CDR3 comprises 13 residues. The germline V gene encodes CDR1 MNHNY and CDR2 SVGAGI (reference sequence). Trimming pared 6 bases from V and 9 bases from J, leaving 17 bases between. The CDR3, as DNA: TGTGCCAGCAGAACAACTAGCACCGAGGCCCAGTACTTC. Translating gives CASRTTSTEAQYF.

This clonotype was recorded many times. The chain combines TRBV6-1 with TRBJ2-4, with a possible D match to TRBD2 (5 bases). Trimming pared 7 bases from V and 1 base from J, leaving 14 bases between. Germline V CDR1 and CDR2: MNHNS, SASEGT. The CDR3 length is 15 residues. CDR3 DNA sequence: TGTGCCAGCAAGGATGGAGGTTGGGCCAAAAACATTCAGTACTTC. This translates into CASKDGGWAKNIQYF.

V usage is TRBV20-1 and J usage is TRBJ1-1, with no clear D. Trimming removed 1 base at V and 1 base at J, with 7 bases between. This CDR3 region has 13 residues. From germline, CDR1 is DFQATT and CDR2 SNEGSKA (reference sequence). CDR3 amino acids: CSARAGQNTEAFF. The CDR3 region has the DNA TGCAGTGCTAGAGCTGGCCAGAACACTGAAGCTTTCTTT.

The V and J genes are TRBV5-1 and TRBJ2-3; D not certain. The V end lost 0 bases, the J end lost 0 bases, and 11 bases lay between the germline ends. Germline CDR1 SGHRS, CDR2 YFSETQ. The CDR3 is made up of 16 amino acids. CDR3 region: CASSLARDPSTDTQYF. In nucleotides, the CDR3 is TGCGCCAGCAGCTTGGCTCGAGACCCTAGCACAGATACGCAGTATTTT. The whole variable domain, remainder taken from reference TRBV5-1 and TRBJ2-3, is KAGVTQTPRYLIKTRGQQVTLSCSPISGHRSVSWYQQTPGQGLQFLFEYFSETQRNKGNFPGRFSGRQFSNSRSEMNVSTLELGDSALYLCASSLARDPSTDTQYFGPGTRLTVL.

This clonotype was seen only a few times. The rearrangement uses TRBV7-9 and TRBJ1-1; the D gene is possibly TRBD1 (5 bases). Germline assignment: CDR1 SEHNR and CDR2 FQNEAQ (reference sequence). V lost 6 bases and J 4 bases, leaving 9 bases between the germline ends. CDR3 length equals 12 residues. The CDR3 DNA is TGTGCCAGCAGTGGGGGAAGCACTGAAGCTTTCTTT. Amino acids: CASSGGSTEAFF.

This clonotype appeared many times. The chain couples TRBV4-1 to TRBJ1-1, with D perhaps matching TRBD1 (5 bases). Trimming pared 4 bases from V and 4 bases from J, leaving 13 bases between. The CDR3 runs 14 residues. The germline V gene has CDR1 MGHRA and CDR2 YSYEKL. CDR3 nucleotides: TGCGCCAGCAGCCCCATGGGGCAGGGCACTGAAGCTTTCTTT. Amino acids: CASSPMGQGTEAFF.

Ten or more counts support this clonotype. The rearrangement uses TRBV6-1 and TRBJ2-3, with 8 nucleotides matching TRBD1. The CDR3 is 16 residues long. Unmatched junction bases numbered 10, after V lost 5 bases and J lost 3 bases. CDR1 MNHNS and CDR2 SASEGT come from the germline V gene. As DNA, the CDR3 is TGTGCCAGCAGTTTTGGGGACAGGATTCTTACAGATACGCAGTATTTT. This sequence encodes CASSFGDRILTDTQYF.

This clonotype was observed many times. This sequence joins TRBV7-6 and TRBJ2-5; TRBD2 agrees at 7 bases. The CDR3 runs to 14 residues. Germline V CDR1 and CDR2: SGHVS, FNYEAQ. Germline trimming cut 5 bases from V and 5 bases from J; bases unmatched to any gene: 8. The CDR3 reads CASSRAGEGETQYF. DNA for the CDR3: TGTGCCAGCAGCCGCGCGGGAGAGGGGGAGACCCAGTACTTC.

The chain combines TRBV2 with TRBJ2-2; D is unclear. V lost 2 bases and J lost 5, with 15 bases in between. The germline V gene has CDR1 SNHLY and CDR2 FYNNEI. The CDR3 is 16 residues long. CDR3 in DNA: TGTGCCAGCAGTGAAAGCAGGATCCTCAGGACCGGGGAGCTGTTTTTT. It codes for CASSESRILRTGELFF.